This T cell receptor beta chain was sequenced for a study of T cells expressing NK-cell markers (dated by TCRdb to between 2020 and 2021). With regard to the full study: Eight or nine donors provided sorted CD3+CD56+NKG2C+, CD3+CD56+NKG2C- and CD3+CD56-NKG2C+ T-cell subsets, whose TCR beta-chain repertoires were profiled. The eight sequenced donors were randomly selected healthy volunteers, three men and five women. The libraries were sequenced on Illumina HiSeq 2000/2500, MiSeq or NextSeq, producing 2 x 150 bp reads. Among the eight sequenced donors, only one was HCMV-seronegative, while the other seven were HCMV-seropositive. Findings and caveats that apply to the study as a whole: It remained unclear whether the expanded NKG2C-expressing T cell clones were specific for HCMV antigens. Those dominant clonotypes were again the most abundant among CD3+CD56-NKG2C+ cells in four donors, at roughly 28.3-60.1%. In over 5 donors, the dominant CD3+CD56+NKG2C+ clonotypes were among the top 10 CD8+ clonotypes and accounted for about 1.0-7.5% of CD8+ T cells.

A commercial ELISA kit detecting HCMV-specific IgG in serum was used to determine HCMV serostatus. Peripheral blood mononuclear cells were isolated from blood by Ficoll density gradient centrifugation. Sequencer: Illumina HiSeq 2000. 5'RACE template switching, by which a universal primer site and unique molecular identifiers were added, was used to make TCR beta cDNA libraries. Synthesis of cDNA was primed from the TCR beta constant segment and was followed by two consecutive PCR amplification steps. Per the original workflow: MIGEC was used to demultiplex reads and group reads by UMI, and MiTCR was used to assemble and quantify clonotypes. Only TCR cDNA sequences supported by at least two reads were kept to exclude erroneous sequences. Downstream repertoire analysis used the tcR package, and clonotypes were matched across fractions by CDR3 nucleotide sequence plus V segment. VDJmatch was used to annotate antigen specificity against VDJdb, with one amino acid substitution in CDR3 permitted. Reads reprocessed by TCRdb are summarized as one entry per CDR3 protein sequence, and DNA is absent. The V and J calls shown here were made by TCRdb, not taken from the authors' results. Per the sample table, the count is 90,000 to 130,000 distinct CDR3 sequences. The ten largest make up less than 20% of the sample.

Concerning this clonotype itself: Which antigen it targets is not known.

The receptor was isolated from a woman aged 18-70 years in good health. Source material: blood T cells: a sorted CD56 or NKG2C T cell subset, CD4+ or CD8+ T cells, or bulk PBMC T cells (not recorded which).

The CDR3 in this case is CATSWSDSPLHF. The V gene is TRBV15 and the J gene is TRBJ1-6. The germline V gene (reference sequence) yields LNHNV for CDR1 and YYDKDF for CDR2. The CDR3 sequence holds 12 residues, the cysteine and phenylalanine included. Only the protein is on record.